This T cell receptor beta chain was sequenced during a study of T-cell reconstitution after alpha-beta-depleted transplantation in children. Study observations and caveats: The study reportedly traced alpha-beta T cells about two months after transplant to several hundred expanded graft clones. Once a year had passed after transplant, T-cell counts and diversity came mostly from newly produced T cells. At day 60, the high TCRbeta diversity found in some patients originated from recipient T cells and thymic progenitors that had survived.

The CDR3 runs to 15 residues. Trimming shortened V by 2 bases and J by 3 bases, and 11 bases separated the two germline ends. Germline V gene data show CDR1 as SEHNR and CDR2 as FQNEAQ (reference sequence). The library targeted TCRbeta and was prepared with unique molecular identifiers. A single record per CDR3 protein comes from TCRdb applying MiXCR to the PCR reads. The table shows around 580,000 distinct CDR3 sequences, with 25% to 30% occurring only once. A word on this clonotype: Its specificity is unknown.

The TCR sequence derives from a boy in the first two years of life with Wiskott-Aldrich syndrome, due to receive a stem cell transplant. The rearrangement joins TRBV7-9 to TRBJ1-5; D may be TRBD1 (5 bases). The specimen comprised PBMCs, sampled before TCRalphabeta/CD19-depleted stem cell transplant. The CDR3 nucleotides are TGTGCCAGCAGCTTAAGGGACGGACCCAATCAGCCCCAGCATTTT. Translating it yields CASSLRDGPNQPQHF.